The 27 T cell receptor beta chains below come from one sample, sequenced in a study of shared T cell receptors in the human thymus. Here immunoSEQ multiplex PCR was the method, and the copy in TCRdb shows in-frame clones only, minus some. The sample holds 700,000 or so clones, approximately 85% seen once. Another study also made use of these data, one on human thymus T cells.

The sequenced sample was thymocytes. The receptors here all came from a girl in the first two years of life with a congenital heart defect.

The chain is built from TRBV18 and TRBJ1-5; D is possibly TRBD1 (6 bases). CDR3 length: 14 amino acids. V was pared by 3 bases and J by 7 bases, with 13 bases between. Germline values: CDR1 KGHSH, CDR2 LQKENI. The CDR3 DNA sequence: TGTGCCAGCTCACCGGTCAGGGGAGGGCAGCCCCAGCATTTT. Encoded protein: CASSPVRGGQPQHF.

The rearrangement links TRBV5-1 to TRBJ1-4, with D possibly matching TRBD1 (5 bases). The CDR3 length is 16 residues. In germline, CDR1 is SGHRS, CDR2 YFSETQ. Trimming cost V 0 bases and J 4 bases, with 13 bases left between them. The CDR3, as DNA: TGCGCCAGCAGCTTGGCCTCAGGAGGGGTTAATGAAAAACTGTTTTTT. Translating gives CASSLASGGVNEKLFF. Variable domain in full (rest from reference TRBV5-1 and TRBJ1-4): KAGVTQTPRYLIKTRGQQVTLSCSPISGHRSVSWYQQTPGQGLQFLFEYFSETQRNKGNFPGRFSGRQFSNSRSEMNVSTLELGDSALYLCASSLASGGVNEKLFFGSGTQLSVL.

This rearrangement joins TRBV4-1 to TRBJ1-2; D is ambiguous. Germline V gene sequence: CDR1 MGHRA, CDR2 YSYEKL. V was cut by 0 bases and J by 1 base, with 27 bases left in between. This CDR3 has 21 residues. The CDR3 sequence is CASSQEGESISGKVYNYGYTF. The CDR3 DNA reads TGCGCCAGCAGCCAAGAGGGAGAATCAATAAGCGGGAAGGTTTATAACTATGGCTACACCTTC.

This clone was detected a few times. This chain connects TRBV7-9 to TRBJ2-1; the match to TRBD2 covers 9 bases. This CDR3 region has 15 residues. J lost 6 bases, V lost 7 bases, and 10 bases had no gene match. Germline CDR1 is SEHNR and CDR2 is FQNEAQ (reference sequence). CDR3 in amino acids: CASTTESGGPNEQFF. The CDR3 nucleotides are TGTGCCAGCACCACGGAGAGCGGGGGGCCCAATGAGCAGTTCTTC.

This chain links TRBV28 with TRBJ2-4, with D tentatively TRBD2 (5 bases). The CDR3 consists of 16 residues. Germline V gene lookup returns CDR1 MDHEN and CDR2 SYDVKM. V gave up 3 bases and J gave up 1 base, with 13 bases separating them. The CDR3 here is CASSFEGVVAKNIQYF. Here the CDR3 DNA reads TGTGCCAGCAGTTTTGAGGGCGTGGTGGCCAAAAACATTCAGTACTTC.

The V gene is TRBV7-8, the J gene TRBJ1-2, with a possible D match to TRBD1 (6 bases). V gave up 4 bases and J gave up 8 bases, with 14 bases separating them. The length of the CDR3 is 13 residues. The V gene's germline CDR1 is SGHVS and CDR2 FQNEAQ. Here the CDR3 DNA reads TGTGCCAGCAGCTCATTGGACAGTAAAGGCTACACCTTC. Its translation: CASSSLDSKGYTF.

The rearrangement links TRBV4-1 to TRBJ2-3; the D gene is possibly TRBD2 (6 bases). Germline CDR1 is MGHRA and CDR2 is YSYEKL. V was pared by 0 bases and J by 0 bases, with 13 bases between. The CDR3 is 17 residues long. This chain's CDR3 is CASSQEIGGASTDTQYF. Here the CDR3 DNA reads TGCGCCAGCAGCCAAGAAATTGGCGGGGCAAGCACAGATACGCAGTATTTT.

This clone was seen once. The chain is built from TRBV7-9 and TRBJ1-2; maybe TRBD1 (5 bases). With 3 bases removed from V and 8 bases from J, the gap between germline ends came to 16 bases. This CDR3 contains 14 residues. Germline V gene lookup returns CDR1 SEHNR and CDR2 FQNEAQ (reference sequence). The CDR3 reads CASSFGDSPFGYTF. For the CDR3, the DNA is TGTGCCAGCAGCTTCGGAGACAGCCCCTTCGGCTACACCTTC.

CDR3 amino acids: CASSLWTPTFVSLHF. As DNA, the CDR3 is TGTGCCAGCAGTTTATGGACACCCACTTTTGTGTCCCTCCACTTT. The chain is built from TRBV28 and TRBJ1-6; D call uncertain. Germline V gene lookup returns CDR1 MDHEN and CDR2 SYDVKM. The V and J ends lost 0 bases and 14 bases respectively, with 17 bases between them. CDR3 length equals 15 residues.

J is TRBJ1-2 and V is TRBV7-9; 8 bases line up with TRBD1. Germline lookup yields CDR1 SEHNR and CDR2 FQNEAQ (reference sequence). This CDR3 spans 14 amino acids. The J segment lost 7 bases and the V segment lost 1 base, leaving 5 bases of the junction unmatched. This chain's CDR3 is CASSLEPGGVGYTF. CDR3 sequence (DNA): TGTGCCAGCAGCTTAGAGCCAGGGGGCGTTGGCTACACCTTC.

The V and J genes are TRBV6-1 and TRBJ1-6, with D possibly matching TRBD1 (6 bases). There are 12 residues in the CDR3. Germline loops: CDR1 MNHNS, CDR2 SASEGT. V dropped 6 bases and J dropped 10 bases, with 10 bases sitting between them. The CDR3 sequence is CASSYRDSPLHF. The CDR3 DNA sequence: TGTGCCAGCAGCTACAGGGACTCACCCCTCCACTTT.

This chain's CDR3 is CASSPEGLYNSPLHF. The CDR3 nucleotides read TGCGCCAGCAGCCCAGAGGGGCTATATAATTCACCCCTCCACTTT. V is TRBV4-1 and J is TRBJ1-6; D perhaps matches TRBD1 (5 bases). Per germline, CDR1 MGHRA and CDR2 YSYEKL. V gave up 4 bases and J gave up 4 bases, with 11 bases separating them. The CDR3 loop spans 15 amino acids.

The rearrangement links TRBV29-1 to TRBJ1-2; TRBD1 matches 7 bases. The CDR3 runs 13 residues. The germline V gene encodes CDR1 SQVTM and CDR2 ANQGSEA. V was pared by 5 bases and J by 5 bases, with 8 bases of the junction left unmatched. The DNA for the CDR3 is TGCAGCGTTACGGGCGGGACAGCATATGGCTACACCTTC. This sequence encodes CSVTGGTAYGYTF.

The chain couples TRBV9 to TRBJ1-1; possibly TRBD1 for D (5 bases). Germline V gene lookup returns CDR1 SGDLS and CDR2 YYNGEE. The CDR3 sequence is 14 residues long. V was clipped by 4 bases and J by 3 bases, with 13 bases between them. The CDR3 bases are TGTGCCAGCAGCTCCCAGGGAAAGGACACTGAAGCTTTCTTT. Translating it yields CASSSQGKDTEAFF.

The rearrangement joins TRBV15 to TRBJ1-1, with TRBD1 matching 9 bases. The V gene's germline CDR1 is LNHNV and CDR2 YYDKDF (reference sequence). CDR3 length: 16 amino acids. The J segment lost 0 bases and the V segment lost 3 bases, leaving 5 bases of the junction unmatched. The CDR3 here is CATSSRGQGMNTEAFF. The CDR3 DNA is TGTGCCACCAGCAGCCGCGGACAGGGGATGAACACTGAAGCTTTCTTT.

The chain links TRBV10-3 to TRBJ2-6; D not resolved. Per germline, CDR1 ENHRY and CDR2 SYGVKD. CDR3 length equals 14 residues. V shed 7 bases and J shed 1 base, with 8 bases lying between them. The DNA for the CDR3 is TGTGCCATCAACTTCGGGTCTGGGGCCAACGTCCTGACTTTC. Its protein is CAINFGSGANVLTF.

This clone has only one observation. The chain carries TRBV9 and TRBJ1-3, with TRBD1 as a possible D gene (5 bases). The CDR3 loop spans 16 amino acids. Trimming removed 3 bases from V and 1 base from J, with 14 bases in between. From germline, CDR1 is SGDLS and CDR2 YYNGEE. As DNA, the CDR3 is TGTGCCAGCAGCGCTTCAGGGCTGCGATCTGGAAACACCATATATTTT. Its protein product is CASSASGLRSGNTIYF.

This clone was seen only a few times. The chain carries TRBV11-2 and TRBJ2-4, with D possibly TRBD1 on 6 matching bases. Germline loops: CDR1 SGHAT, CDR2 FQNNGV. The CDR3 loop spans 16 amino acids. V was shortened by 5 bases and J by 0 bases, with 14 bases between the two germline ends. CDR3 loop: CASSPRTDLAKNIQYF. Written as DNA, the CDR3 is TGTGCCAGCAGCCCGAGGACAGATCTAGCCAAAAACATTCAGTACTTC.

The chain employs TRBV5-1 and TRBJ2-1; the match to TRBD2 covers 16 bases. Per the germline V gene, CDR1 is SGHRS and CDR2 is YFSETQ. CDR3 length: 18 amino acids. V lost 4 bases, J lost 0 bases, and 4 bases stayed unmatched. DNA for the CDR3: TGCGCCAGCAGCATGGGACTAGCGGGGGGGAGCTCCTACAATGAGCAGTTCTTC. It specifies CASSMGLAGGSSYNEQFF.

This clone turned up a few times. The rearrangement joins TRBV5-1 to TRBJ1-2; TRBD1 agrees at 8 bases. Trimming at V came to 0 bases and at J to 6 bases, leaving 4 bases not matched to a gene. Germline V CDR1 and CDR2: SGHRS, YFSETQ. The CDR3 totals 14 residues. CDR3: CASSLVQGANGYTF. The CDR3 region has the DNA TGCGCCAGCAGCTTGGTGCAGGGGGCGAATGGCTACACCTTC.

The chain joins TRBV27 to TRBJ1-2; the D gene is possibly TRBD1 (5 bases). The CDR3 spans 14 residues. V gave up 3 bases and J gave up 4 bases, with 12 bases separating them. In germline, CDR1 is MNHEY, CDR2 SMNVEV (reference sequence). CDR3 DNA sequence: TGTGCCAGCAGTTTGCAGGGTAGGTCCTATGGCTACACCTTC. This translates into CASSLQGRSYGYTF.

This chain connects TRBV14 to TRBJ2-6; the D is unclear. V was cut by 6 bases and J by 0 bases, with 12 bases left in between. The CDR3 loop spans 16 amino acids. From germline, CDR1 is SGHDN and CDR2 FVKESK. The CDR3 reads CASSAKLSSGANVLTF. CDR3 coding DNA: TGTGCCAGCAGTGCCAAGCTTAGCTCTGGGGCCAACGTCCTGACTTTC.

The CDR3 here is CASSQNPNGGCSNQPQHF. DNA for the CDR3: TGCGCCAGCAGCCAGAATCCGAACGGGGGGTGTAGCAATCAGCCCCAGCATTTT. The genes are TRBV4-1 and TRBJ1-5, with TRBD1 as a possible D gene (5 bases). Per germline, CDR1 MGHRA and CDR2 YSYEKL. CDR3 length: 18 amino acids. V was trimmed by 3 bases and J by 0 bases, leaving 18 bases between them.

The chain employs TRBV5-1 and TRBJ2-6; no firm D call. The V gene lost 5 bases and the J gene lost 0 bases, with 15 bases spanning the gap. This CDR3 has 17 residues. In germline, CDR1 is SGHRS, CDR2 YFSETQ. The CDR3 bases are TGCGCCAGCAGAGCGAGAGAACCACCCTCTGGGGCCAACGTCCTGACTTTC. Its translation is CASRAREPPSGANVLTF.

This clone is a singleton in its sample. The chain employs TRBV19 and TRBJ1-4; D gene uncertain. The germline CDR1 and CDR2 sequences are LNHDA and SQIVND (reference sequence). This CDR3 comprises 11 residues. With 7 bases removed from V and 7 bases from J, the gap between germline ends came to 7 bases. CDR3 sequence reads: CASKGGEKLFF. CDR3 nucleotide sequence: TGTGCCAGTAAAGGCGGTGAAAAACTGTTTTTT.

V and J are TRBV6-5 and TRBJ1-2; 9 bases agree with TRBD1. The junction had 3 bases not matched to a gene; V was cut back by 4 bases and J by 3 bases. This CDR3 region has 14 residues. Germline V lookup: CDR1 MNHEY, CDR2 SVGAGI. The CDR3 spells CASSSTGGDYGYTF. In DNA, the CDR3 is TGTGCCAGCAGTTCAACAGGGGGCGACTATGGCTACACCTTC.

The chain combines TRBV28 with TRBJ1-6, with D maybe TRBD1 (6 bases). Deletions cut 2 bases from V and 8 bases from J, with 13 bases between. The germline V gene encodes CDR1 MDHEN and CDR2 SYDVKM. The CDR3 spans 15 residues. The CDR3 sequence: CASSLTPWTDSPLHF. The CDR3 nucleotides read TGTGCCAGCAGTTTAACCCCCTGGACAGATTCACCCCTCCACTTT.